The sample holds many counts of the clone carrying this TCR beta chain. Its target is unknown. Germline V gene data show CDR1 as MNHEY and CDR2 as SVGAGI. This CDR3 region has 14 residues. The V gene lost 6 bases and the J gene lost 6 bases, with 12 bases spanning the gap. Attachment of unique molecular identifiers to individual cDNA molecules was performed. TCRdb re-called the 5' RACE reads through MiXCR, storing one row per CDR3 protein. The sample has some 40,000 distinct CDR3 sequences; approximately 5.3% are singletons. This sample was included in a study of early T cells in non-severe SARS-CoV-2 infection. Background on the study: Unsorted whole blood bulk RNA was sequenced, with unpaired chains.

Broader study findings: Lookups in VDJdb leaned toward anti-spike CD8 responses and missed private and CD4 specificities.

This TCR derives from an adult who was a healthcare worker with PCR-confirmed SARS-CoV-2 infection or an uninfected control (not recorded which). The rearrangement links TRBV6-5 to TRBJ1-6, with D maybe TRBD1 (5 bases). Sequencing was performed on whole blood. CDR3 residues: CASSRQQPNSPLHF. CDR3 nucleotides: TGTGCCAGCAGCAGACAGCAGCCTAATTCACCCCTCCACTTT.